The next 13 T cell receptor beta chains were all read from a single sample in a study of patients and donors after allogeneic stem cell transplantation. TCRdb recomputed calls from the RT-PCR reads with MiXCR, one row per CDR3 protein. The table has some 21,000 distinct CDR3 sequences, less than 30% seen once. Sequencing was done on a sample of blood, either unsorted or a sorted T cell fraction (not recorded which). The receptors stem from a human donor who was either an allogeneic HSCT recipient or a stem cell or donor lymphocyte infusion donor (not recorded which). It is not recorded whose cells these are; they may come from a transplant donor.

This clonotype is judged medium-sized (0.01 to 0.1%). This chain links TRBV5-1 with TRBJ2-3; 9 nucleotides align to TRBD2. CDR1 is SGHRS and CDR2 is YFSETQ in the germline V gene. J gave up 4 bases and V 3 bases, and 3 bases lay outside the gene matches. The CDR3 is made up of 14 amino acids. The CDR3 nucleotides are TGCGCCAGCAGCTGGCGGGGGGGCCCAGATACGCAGTATTTT. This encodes CASSWRGGPDTQYF.

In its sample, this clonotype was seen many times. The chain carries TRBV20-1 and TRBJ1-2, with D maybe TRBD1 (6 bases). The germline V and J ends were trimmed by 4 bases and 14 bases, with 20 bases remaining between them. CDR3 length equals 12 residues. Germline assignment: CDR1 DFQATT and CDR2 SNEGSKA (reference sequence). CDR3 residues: CSAIRGDLWSTF. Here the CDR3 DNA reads TGCAGTGCTATCAGGGGCGACCTATGGAGTACCTTC.

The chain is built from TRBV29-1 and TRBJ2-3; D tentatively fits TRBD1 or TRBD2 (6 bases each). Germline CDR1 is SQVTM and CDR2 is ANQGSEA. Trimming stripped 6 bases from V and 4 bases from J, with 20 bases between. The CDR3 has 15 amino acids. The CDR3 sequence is CSVRGAGPQPDTQYF. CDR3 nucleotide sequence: TGCAGCGTGAGGGGGGCAGGTCCCCAGCCAGATACGCAGTATTTT.

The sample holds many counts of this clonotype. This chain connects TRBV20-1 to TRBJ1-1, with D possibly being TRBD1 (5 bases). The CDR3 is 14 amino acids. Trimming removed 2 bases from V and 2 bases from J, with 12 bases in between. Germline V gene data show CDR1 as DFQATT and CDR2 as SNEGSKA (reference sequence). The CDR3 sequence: CSARRGAGNTEAFF. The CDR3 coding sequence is TGCAGTGCTAGAAGGGGTGCAGGAAACACTGAAGCTTTCTTT.

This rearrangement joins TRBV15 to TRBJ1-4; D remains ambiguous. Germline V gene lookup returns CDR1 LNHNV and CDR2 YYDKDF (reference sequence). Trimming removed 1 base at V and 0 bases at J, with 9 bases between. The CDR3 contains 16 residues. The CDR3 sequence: CATSRALIATNEKLFF. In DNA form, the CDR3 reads TGTGCCACCAGCAGAGCCCTTATTGCAACTAATGAAAAACTGTTTTTT.

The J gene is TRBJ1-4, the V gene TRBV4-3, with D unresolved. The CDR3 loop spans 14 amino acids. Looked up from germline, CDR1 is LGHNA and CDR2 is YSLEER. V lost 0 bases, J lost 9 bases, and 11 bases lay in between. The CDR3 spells CASSQDLAVQKLFF. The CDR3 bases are TGCGCCAGCAGCCAAGATTTGGCAGTTCAAAAACTGTTTTTT.

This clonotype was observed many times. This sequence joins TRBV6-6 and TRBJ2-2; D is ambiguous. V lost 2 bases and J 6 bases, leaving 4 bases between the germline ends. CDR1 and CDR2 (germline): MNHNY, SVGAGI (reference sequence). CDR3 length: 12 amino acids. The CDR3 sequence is CASSYGAGELFF. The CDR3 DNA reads TGTGCCAGCAGTTACGGGGCCGGGGAGCTGTTTTTT.

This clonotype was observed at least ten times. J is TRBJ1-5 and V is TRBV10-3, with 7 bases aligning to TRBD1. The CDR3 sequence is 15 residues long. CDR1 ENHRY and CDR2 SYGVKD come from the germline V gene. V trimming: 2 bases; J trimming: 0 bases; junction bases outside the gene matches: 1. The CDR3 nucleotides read TGTGCCATCAGTGAGGGACAGGATAGCAATCAGCCCCAGCATTTT. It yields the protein CAISEGQDSNQPQHF.

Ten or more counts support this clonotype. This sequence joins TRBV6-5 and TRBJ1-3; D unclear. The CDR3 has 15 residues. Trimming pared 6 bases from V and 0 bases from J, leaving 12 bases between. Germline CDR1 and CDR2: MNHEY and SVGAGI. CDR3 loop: CASSSSRFSGNTIYF. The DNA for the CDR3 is TGTGCCAGCAGCAGCAGTCGATTCTCTGGAAACACCATATATTTT.

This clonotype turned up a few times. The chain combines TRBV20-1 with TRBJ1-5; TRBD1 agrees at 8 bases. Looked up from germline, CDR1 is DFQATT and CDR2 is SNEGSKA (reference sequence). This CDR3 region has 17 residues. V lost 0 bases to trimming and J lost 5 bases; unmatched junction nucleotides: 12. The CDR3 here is CSARDNPDRGRDQPQHF. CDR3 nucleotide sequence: TGCAGTGCTAGAGATAACCCAGACAGGGGCCGTGATCAGCCCCAGCATTTT.

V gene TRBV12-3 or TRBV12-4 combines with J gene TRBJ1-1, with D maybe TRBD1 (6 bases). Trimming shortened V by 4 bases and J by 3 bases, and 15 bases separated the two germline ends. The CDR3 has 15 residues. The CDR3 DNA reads TGTGCCAGCAGTTACAGGGCAGGAGCGTACACTGAAGCTTTCTTT. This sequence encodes CASSYRAGAYTEAFF.

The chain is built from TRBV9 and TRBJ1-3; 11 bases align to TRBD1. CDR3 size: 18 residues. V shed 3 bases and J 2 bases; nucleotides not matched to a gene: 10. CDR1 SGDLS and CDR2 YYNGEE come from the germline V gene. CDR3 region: CASSERGGQGATGNTIYF. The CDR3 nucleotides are TGTGCCAGCAGCGAAAGGGGAGGACAGGGGGCAACTGGAAACACCATATATTTT.

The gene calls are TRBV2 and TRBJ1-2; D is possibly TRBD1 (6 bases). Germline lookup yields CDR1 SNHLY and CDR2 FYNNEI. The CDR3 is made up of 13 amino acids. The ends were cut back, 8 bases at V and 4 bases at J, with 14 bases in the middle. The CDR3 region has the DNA TGTGCCAGCTCTTCGACAGGACCCTATGGCTACACCTTC. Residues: CASSSTGPYGYTF. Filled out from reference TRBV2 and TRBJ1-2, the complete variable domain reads EPEVTQTPSHQVTQMGQEVILRCVPISNHLYFYWYRQILGQKVEFLVSFYNNEISEKSEIFDDQFSVERPDGSNFTLKIRSTKLEDSAMYFCASSSTGPYGYTFGSGTRLTVV.